This T cell receptor beta chain was sequenced in a study of neurological immune-mediated disorders. Findings and limits, study-wide: The phylogenetic placement of 18 of 34 multiple sclerosis patients' repertoires in one related-CDR3 cluster constitutes a possible signature.

This clonotype was seen at least ten times. Its antigen is undetermined. V was clipped by 6 bases and J by 6 bases, with 8 bases between them. The CDR3 runs 11 residues. 2 million PBMCs stored at -80 C were the source of the unsorted libraries. TCRdb itself ran the 5' RACE reads through MiXCR, one entry per CDR3 protein. This table has 69,000 or so distinct CDR3 sequences, approximately 5% appearing once. J is TRBJ1-1 and V is TRBV12-3 or TRBV12-4; D is uncertain. The TCR was taken from a woman aged 70-85 years with multiple sclerosis. Sequencing was done on a sample of PBMCs. CDR3 in amino acids: CASRRTSEAFF. The CDR3 coding sequence is TGTGCCAGCAGACGGACGTCTGAAGCTTTCTTT.